This T cell receptor beta chain was documented in a study of vaccination effects on CD4 cells after COVID-19. Study findings and constraints: Late post-vaccination, clones induced by infection and those induced by vaccine underwent marked clonal contraction.

CD4+ T cells were isolated after around 9 days of culture. Cells had half their medium changed to IL-2 medium on days 3 and 7. Trimming took off 4 bases at V and 2 bases at J, with 6 bases between the two ends. CDR1 is SQVTM and CDR2 is ANQGSEA in the germline V gene. The CDR3 sequence is 11 residues long. Clones were read by immunoSEQ multiplex PCR, and TCRdb kept only the in-frame ones, dropping some. The sample consists of over 45,000 clones, 50% to 80% of them appearing once. In its sample, this clone was seen a few times. Its antigen is not identified. The material was CD4+ T cells from PBMCs cultured without peptide, obtained before COVID-19 vaccination. The chain is built from TRBV29-1 and TRBJ2-7; D not certain. The TCR comes from a human donor who received a COVID-19 vaccine. The CDR3 DNA reads as TGCAGCGTTGTGTTGGCCTACGAGCAGTACTTC. Residues: CSVVLAYEQYF.